The T cell receptor (beta chain) described here comes from a study of blood T cell repertoires in COVID-19. Across the whole study: In each case, the material was cDNA or gDNA derived from T cells, B-cell-depleted T cells, or PBMCs.

The method was immunoSEQ multiplex PCR; TCRdb's version includes in-frame clones alone and lacks a portion of them. Altogether approximately 230,000 clones are present, roughly four fifths being singletons, with the ten largest covering approximately 15%. CDR3 length: 14 amino acids. Germline V gene sequence: CDR1 SGHRS, CDR2 YFSETQ. Trimming removed 0 bases at V and 2 bases at J, with 8 bases between. This chain links TRBV5-1 with TRBJ2-5; no clear D gene. This TCR was recovered from a man in his forties or fifties who had recovered from COVID-19. The sequenced sample consisted of PBMCs or T cells enriched from blood (not recorded which). In nucleotides, the CDR3 is TGCGCCAGCAGCTTGGCACAGCAACAAGAGACCCAGTACTTC. Encoded protein: CASSLAQQQETQYF.